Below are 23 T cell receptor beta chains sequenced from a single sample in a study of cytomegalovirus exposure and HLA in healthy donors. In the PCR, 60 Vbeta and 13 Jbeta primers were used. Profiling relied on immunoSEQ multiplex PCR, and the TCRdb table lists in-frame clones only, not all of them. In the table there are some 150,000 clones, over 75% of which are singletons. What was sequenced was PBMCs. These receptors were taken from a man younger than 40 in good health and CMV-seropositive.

The CDR3 DNA follows: TGTGCCAGCAGCTTACTCCGTACCGGGGAGCTGTTTTTT. This sequence encodes CASSLLRTGELFF. This chain joins TRBV7-2 and TRBJ2-2; D ambiguous. The V gene's germline CDR1 is SGHTA and CDR2 FQGNSA. With 2 bases removed from V and 5 bases from J, the gap between germline ends came to 6 bases. This CDR3 contains 13 residues.

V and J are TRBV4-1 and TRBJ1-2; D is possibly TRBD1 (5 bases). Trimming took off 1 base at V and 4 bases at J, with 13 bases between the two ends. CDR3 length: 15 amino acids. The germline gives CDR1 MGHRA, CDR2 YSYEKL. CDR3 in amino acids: CASSQVQGNSYGYTF. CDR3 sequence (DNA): TGCGCCAGCAGCCAAGTTCAGGGAAACTCCTATGGCTACACCTTC.

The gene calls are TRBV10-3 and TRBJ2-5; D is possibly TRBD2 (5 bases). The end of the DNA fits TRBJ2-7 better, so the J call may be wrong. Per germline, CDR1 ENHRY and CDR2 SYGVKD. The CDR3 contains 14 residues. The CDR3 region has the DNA TGTGCCATCAGTCTTGCGGGCGCGTCCTACGAGCAGTACTTC. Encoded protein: CAISLAGASYEQYF.

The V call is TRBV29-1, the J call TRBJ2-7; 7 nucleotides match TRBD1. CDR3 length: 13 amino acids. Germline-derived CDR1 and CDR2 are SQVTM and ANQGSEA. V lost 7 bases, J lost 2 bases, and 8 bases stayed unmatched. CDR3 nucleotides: TGCAGCGCTTCCCCCACAGGGGCCTACGAGCAGTACTTC. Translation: CSASPTGAYEQYF.

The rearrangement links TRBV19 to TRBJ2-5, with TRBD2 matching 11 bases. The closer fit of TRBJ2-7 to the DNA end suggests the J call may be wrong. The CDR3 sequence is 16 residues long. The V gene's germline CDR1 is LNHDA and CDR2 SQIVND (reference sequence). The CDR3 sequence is CASSLLTTSGADEQYF. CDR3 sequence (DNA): TGTGCCAGTAGCCTCCTCACGACTAGCGGGGCCGACGAGCAGTACTTC.

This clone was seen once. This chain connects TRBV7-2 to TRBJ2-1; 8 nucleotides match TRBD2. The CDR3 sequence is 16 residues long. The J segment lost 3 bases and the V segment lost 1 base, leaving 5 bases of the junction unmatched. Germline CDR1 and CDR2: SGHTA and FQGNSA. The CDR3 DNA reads TGTGCCAGCAGCTTAGATCCGGGGGGGCTCTACAATGAGCAGTTCTTC. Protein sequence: CASSLDPGGLYNEQFF.

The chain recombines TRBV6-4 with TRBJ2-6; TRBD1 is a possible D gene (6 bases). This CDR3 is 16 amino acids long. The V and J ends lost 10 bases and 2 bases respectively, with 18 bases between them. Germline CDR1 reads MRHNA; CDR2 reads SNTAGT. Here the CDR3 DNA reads TGTGCCATTCCGGACAGAAGGGCCACTGGGGCCAACGTCCTGACTTTC. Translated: CAIPDRRATGANVLTF.

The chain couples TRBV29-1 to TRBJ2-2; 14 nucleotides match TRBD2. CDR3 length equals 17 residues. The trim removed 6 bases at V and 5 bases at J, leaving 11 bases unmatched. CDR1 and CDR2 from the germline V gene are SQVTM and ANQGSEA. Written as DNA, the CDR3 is TGCAGCGTCCTCATGGGACTAGCGGGAGTAGATACCGGGGAGCTGTTTTTT. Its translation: CSVLMGLAGVDTGELFF.

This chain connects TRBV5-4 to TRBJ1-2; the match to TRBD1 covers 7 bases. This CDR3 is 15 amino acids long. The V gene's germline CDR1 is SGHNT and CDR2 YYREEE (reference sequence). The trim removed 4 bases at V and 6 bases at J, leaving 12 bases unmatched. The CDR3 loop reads CASSASRLGTDGYTF. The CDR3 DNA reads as TGTGCCAGCAGCGCGAGCAGGTTGGGGACAGATGGCTACACCTTC.

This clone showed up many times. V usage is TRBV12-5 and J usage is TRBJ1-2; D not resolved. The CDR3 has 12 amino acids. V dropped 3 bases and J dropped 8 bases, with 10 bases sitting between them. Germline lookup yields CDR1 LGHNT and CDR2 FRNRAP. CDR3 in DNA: TGTGCTAGTGGTTTTAGACTTATCGGCTACACCTTC. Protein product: CASGFRLIGYTF. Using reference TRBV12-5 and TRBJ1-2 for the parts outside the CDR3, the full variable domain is DARVTQTPRHKVTEMGQEVTMRCQPILGHNTVFWYRQTMMQGLELLAYFRNRAPLDDSGMPKDRFSAEMPDATLATLKIQPSEPRDSAVYFCASGFRLIGYTFGSGTRLTVV.

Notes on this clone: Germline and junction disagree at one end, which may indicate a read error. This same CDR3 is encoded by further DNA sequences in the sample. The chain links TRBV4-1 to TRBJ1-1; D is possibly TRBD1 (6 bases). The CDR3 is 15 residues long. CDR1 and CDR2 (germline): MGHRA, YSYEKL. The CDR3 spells CASSRLSTGGAEAFF. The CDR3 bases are TGCGCCAGCAGCCGACTTTCGACGGGGGGGGCTGAAGCCTTCTTT.

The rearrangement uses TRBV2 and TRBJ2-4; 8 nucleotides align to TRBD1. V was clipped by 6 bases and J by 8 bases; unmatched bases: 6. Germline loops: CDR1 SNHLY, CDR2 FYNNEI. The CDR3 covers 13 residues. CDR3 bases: TGTGCCAGCAGATGGACAGGGAGAGACATTCAGTACTTC. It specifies CASRWTGRDIQYF.

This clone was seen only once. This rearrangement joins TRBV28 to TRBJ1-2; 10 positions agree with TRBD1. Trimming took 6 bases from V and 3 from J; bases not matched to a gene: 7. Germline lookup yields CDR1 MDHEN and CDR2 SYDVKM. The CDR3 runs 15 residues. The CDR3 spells CASSPGTGAHYGYTF. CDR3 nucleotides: TGTGCCAGCAGCCCAGGGACAGGGGCACACTATGGCTACACCTTC.

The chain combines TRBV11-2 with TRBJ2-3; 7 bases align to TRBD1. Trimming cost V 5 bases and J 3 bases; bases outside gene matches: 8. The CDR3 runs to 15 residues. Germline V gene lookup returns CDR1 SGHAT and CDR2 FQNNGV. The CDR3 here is CASSPGQPGTDTQYF. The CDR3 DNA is TGTGCCAGCAGCCCGGGACAGCCGGGGACAGATACGCAGTATTTT.

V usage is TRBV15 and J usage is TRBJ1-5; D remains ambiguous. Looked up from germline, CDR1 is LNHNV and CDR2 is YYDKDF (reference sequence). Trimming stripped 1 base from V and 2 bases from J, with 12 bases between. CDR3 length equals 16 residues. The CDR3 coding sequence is TGTGCCACCAGCAGAGGTGGAGGTCCGCGCAATCAGCCCCAGCATTTT. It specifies CATSRGGGPRNQPQHF.

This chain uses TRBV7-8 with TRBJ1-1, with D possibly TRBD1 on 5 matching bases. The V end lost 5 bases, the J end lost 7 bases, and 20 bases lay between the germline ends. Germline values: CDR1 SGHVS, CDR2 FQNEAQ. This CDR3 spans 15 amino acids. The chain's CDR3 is CASSPSGHLPNEAFF. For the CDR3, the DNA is TGTGCCAGCAGCCCCTCCGGACACCTCCCAAATGAAGCTTTCTTT.

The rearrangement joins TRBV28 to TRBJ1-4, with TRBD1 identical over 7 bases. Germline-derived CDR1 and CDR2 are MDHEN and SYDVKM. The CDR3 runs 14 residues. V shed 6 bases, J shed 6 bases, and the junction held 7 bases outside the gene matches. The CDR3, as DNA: TGTGCCAGCAGCCGAGACAGGGTGGATGAAAAACTGTTTTTT. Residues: CASSRDRVDEKLFF.

The CDR3 nucleotides read TGCAGCGTGATCATACAGGGTGAAAAACTGTTTTTT. The encoded protein is CSVIIQGEKLFF. V is TRBV29-1 and J is TRBJ1-4; TRBD1 is a possible D gene (6 bases). The V gene lost 6 bases and the J gene lost 7 bases, with 12 bases spanning the gap. The CDR3 sequence is 12 residues long. Germline V gives CDR1 SQVTM, CDR2 ANQGSEA.

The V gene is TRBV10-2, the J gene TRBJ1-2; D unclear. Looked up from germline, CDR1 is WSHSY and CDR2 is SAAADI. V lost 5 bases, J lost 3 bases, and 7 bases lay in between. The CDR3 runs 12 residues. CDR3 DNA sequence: TGCGCCAGCAGTACAGAATACTATGGCTACACCTTC. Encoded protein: CASSTEYYGYTF.

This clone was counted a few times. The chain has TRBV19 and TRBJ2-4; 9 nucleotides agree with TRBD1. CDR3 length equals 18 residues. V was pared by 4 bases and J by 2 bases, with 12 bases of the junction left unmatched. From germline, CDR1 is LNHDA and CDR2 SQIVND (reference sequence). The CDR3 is CASSKSRDRDRTKNIQYF. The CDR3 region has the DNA TGTGCCAGTAGTAAGTCCCGGGACAGGGACCGGACCAAAAACATTCAGTACTTC.

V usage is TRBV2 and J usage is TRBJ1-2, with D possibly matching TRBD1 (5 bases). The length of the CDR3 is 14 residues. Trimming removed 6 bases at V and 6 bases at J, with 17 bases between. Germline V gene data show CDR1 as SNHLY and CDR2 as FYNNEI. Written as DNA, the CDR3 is TGTGCCAGCAGAGACTCGGGACTTCTTAATGGCTACACCTTC. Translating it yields CASRDSGLLNGYTF.

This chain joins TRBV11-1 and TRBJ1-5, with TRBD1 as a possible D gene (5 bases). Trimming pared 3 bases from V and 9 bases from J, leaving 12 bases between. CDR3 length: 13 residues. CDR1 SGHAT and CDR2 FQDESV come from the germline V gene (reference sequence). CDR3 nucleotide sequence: TGTGCCAGCAGCTTCTCCGATACAGGGCCCCAGCATTTT. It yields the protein CASSFSDTGPQHF.

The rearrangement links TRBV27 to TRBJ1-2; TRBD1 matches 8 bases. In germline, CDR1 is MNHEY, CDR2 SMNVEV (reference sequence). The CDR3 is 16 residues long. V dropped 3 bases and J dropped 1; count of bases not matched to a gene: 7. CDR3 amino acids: CASSFRGPSRNYGYTF. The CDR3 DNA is TGTGCCAGCAGTTTCAGGGGGCCTTCCCGTAACTATGGCTACACCTTC.